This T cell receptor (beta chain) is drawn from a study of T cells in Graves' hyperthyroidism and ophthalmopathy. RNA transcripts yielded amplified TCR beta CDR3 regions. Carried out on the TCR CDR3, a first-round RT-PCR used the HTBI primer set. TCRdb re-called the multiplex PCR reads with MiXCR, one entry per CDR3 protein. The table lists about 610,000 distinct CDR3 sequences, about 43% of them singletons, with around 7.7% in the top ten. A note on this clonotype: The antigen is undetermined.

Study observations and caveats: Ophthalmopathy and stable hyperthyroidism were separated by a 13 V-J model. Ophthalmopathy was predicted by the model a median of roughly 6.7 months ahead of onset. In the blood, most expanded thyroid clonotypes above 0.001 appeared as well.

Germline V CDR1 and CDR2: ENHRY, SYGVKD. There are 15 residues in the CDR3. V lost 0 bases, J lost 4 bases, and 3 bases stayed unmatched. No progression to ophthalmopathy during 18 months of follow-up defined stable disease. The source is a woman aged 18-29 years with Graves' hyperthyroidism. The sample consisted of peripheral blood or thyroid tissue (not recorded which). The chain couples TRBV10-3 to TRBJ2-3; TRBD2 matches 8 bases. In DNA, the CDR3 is TGTGCCATCAGTGAGTCCGGACTAGCAGCAGATACGCAGTATTTT. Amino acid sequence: CAISESGLAADTQYF.